Each of the 11 T cell receptor beta chains below was sequenced from the same sample in a study of blood T cell repertoires in COVID-19. The repertoire was sequenced with immunoSEQ multiplex PCR; TCRdb's copy has only in-frame clones and lacks some. The data show about 180,000 clones, with about 80% seen just once and under 15% held by the top ten. Specimen: PBMCs or T cells enriched from blood (not recorded which). The receptors were sampled from a man between 60 and 75 years old who had been exposed to COVID-19.

This chain joins TRBV27 and TRBJ2-2, with a tentative D call TRBD2 (5 bases). Germline values: CDR1 MNHEY, CDR2 SMNVEV (reference sequence). Trimming stripped 4 bases from V and 1 base from J, with 22 bases between. This CDR3 is 19 amino acids long. Written as DNA, the CDR3 is TGTGCCAGCAGTTCCTCTACCAACCCCGGGAATATGAACACCGGGGAGCTGTTTTTT. This codes for CASSSSTNPGNMNTGELFF.

This chain uses TRBV6-2 or TRBV6-3 with TRBJ1-5, with no clear D. Germline assignment: CDR1 MNHEY and CDR2 SVGEGT. CDR3 size: 15 residues. V dropped 2 bases and J dropped 0 bases, with 8 bases sitting between them. The CDR3 nucleotides are TGTGCCAGCAGTTACGTCGGGGATAGCAATCAGCCCCAGCATTTT. The encoded protein is CASSYVGDSNQPQHF.

The rearrangement joins TRBV18 to TRBJ1-1; D may be TRBD1 (6 bases). The CDR3 length is 14 residues. Germline CDR1 and CDR2: KGHSH and LQKENI. V shed 2 bases and J shed 4 bases, with 11 bases lying between them. CDR3 nucleotide sequence: TGTGCCAGCTCACCAGGGGGCGGAGGCACTGAAGCTTTCTTT. Protein: CASSPGGGGTEAFF.

The chain couples TRBV3-1 (or the pseudogene TRBV3-2) to TRBJ2-2; no clear D. The CDR3 consists of 15 residues. CDR1 is LGHDT and CDR2 is YNNKEL in the germline V gene (reference sequence). V was trimmed by 1 base and J by 0 bases, leaving 6 bases between them. CDR3 in DNA: TGTGCCAGCAGCCAAGGAGTGGCGAACACCGGGGAGCTGTTTTTT. Its protein product is CASSQGVANTGELFF.

The rearrangement uses TRBV5-1 and TRBJ1-4; D unresolved. The CDR3 sequence is 15 residues long. Trimming left V 0 bases short and J 4 bases short, with 10 bases between. Germline-derived CDR1 and CDR2 are SGHRS and YFSETQ. DNA for the CDR3: TGCGCCAGCAGCTTGGGAGGCAGCGGTAATGAAAAACTGTTTTTT. It specifies CASSLGGSGNEKLFF.

The chain carries TRBV5-1 and TRBJ2-2, with D maybe TRBD1 (5 bases). V was clipped by 3 bases and J by 2 bases, with 11 bases between them. This CDR3 has 15 amino acids. The germline V gene encodes CDR1 SGHRS and CDR2 YFSETQ. CDR3 in DNA: TGCGCCAGCAGCTACGACAGACCAAACACCGGGGAGCTGTTTTTT. Its translation: CASSYDRPNTGELFF.

The chain links TRBV4-1 to TRBJ2-3; D remains unclear. The length of the CDR3 is 17 residues. Per the germline V gene, CDR1 is MGHRA and CDR2 is YSYEKL. V was shortened by 3 bases and J by 2 bases, with 18 bases between the two germline ends. The CDR3 sequence: CASSHPRAAIDTDTQYF. The CDR3, as DNA: TGCGCCAGCAGCCATCCGAGAGCTGCTATCGACACAGATACGCAGTATTTT.

There are a few counts of this clone. V is TRBV19 and J is TRBJ2-5, with D maybe TRBD2 (6 bases). The germline V and J ends were trimmed by 5 bases and 5 bases, with 27 bases remaining between them. The CDR3 is 18 amino acids. CDR1 LNHDA and CDR2 SQIVND come from the germline V gene (reference sequence). This CDR3 reads CASSPGRLARSWLETQYF. CDR3 nucleotide sequence: TGTGCCAGTAGTCCCGGGCGGCTAGCGCGCTCCTGGCTGGAGACCCAGTACTTC.

This clone was seen only once. V and J are TRBV6-1 and TRBJ2-3; the D gene is possibly TRBD2 (5 bases). CDR3 size: 16 residues. Trimming shortened V by 2 bases and J by 2 bases, and 14 bases separated the two germline ends. From germline, CDR1 is MNHNS and CDR2 SASEGT. CDR3 protein: CASSEMVARPTDTQYF. For the CDR3, the DNA is TGTGCCAGCAGTGAAATGGTAGCGCGCCCCACAGATACGCAGTATTTT.

V is TRBV6-2 or TRBV6-3 and J is TRBJ1-1; D gene unclear. Germline-derived CDR1 and CDR2 are MNHEY and SVGEGT. Trimming pared 2 bases from V and 6 bases from J, leaving 7 bases between. The CDR3 is made up of 12 amino acids. The CDR3 DNA reads as TGTGCCAGCAGTTACGCGACTCCTGAAGCTTTCTTT. Translated, it gives CASSYATPEAFF.

The chain links TRBV5-1 to TRBJ2-2, with D maybe TRBD2 (6 bases). The CDR3 is made up of 19 amino acids. V was trimmed by 4 bases and J by 0 bases, leaving 22 bases between them. The germline CDR1 and CDR2 sequences are SGHRS and YFSETQ. CDR3 in DNA: TGCGCCAGCAGCCGTCCTAACACGCTAGCGCCGGCGAACACCGGGGAGCTGTTTTTT. Translating gives CASSRPNTLAPANTGELFF. The full variable domain, in which reference TRBV5-1 and TRBJ2-2 provide the parts outside the CDR3, is KAGVTQTPRYLIKTRGQQVTLSCSPISGHRSVSWYQQTPGQGLQFLFEYFSETQRNKGNFPGRFSGRQFSNSRSEMNVSTLELGDSALYLCASSRPNTLAPANTGELFFGEGSRLTVL.